These 13 T cell receptor beta chains were sequenced from one sample in a study of T cell responses to AZD1222 COVID-19 vaccine (dated by TCRdb to about 2021). Libraries were built with the immunoSEQ multiplex PCR assay. The source is immuneACCESS, and TCRdb retained only in-frame sequences with V and J called. Part of the clones is not carried over; for the studies checked, unresolved V genes explain less than half of this, and the remainder is unexplained. The sample table holds about 190,000 clones, of which roughly 91% were seen once. The leading ten clones occupy over 0.85% of the sample. The time point label here, explained by the study, means: baseline before first vaccination. The sample was peripheral blood, taken on day 0 of AZD1222 vaccination. The receptor source for this set is an adult in good health.

The V gene is TRBV18, the J gene TRBJ1-6, with D tentatively TRBD1 (6 bases). Germline V lookup: CDR1 KGHSH, CDR2 LQKENI. The V end was cut by 3 bases, the J end by 7 bases, with 13 bases between. There are 15 residues in the CDR3. CDR3 region: CASSPSGASNSPLHF. The CDR3 bases are TGTGCCAGCTCACCGTCGGGGGCATCCAATTCACCCCTCCACTTT.

The CDR3, as DNA: TGCGCCAGCAGCCAGCAAACAGGGACAGGAGCCTCCTACGAGCAGTACTTC. It codes for CASSQQTGTGASYEQYF. The rearrangement joins TRBV4-1 to TRBJ2-7; TRBD1 matches 8 bases. Unmatched junction bases numbered 10, after V lost 3 bases and J lost 0 bases. CDR1 is MGHRA, CDR2 YSYEKL, per germline. There are 17 residues in the CDR3.

The chain links TRBV19 to TRBJ1-5; D is unclear. V lost 1 base, J lost 7 bases, and 14 bases lay in between. This CDR3 region has 15 residues. Per germline, CDR1 LNHDA and CDR2 SQIVND (reference sequence). CDR3 amino acids: CASSIVPGVYQPQHF. CDR3 sequence (DNA): TGTGCCAGTAGTATAGTCCCCGGGGTATACCAGCCCCAGCATTTT. The full variable domain, in which reference TRBV19 and TRBJ1-5 provide the parts outside the CDR3, is DGGITQSPKYLFRKEGQNVTLSCEQNLNHDAMYWYRQDPGQGLRLIYYSQIVNDFQKGDIAEGYSVSREKKESFPLTVTSAQKNPTAFYLCASSIVPGVYQPQHFGDGTRLSIL.

The chain links TRBV25-1 to TRBJ2-3; D gene ambiguous. There are 13 residues in the CDR3. CDR1 MGHDK and CDR2 SYGVNS come from the germline V gene. Trimming pared 0 bases from V and 10 bases from J, leaving 11 bases between. The CDR3 DNA is TGTGCCAGCAGTGAATATGTACCAGGAGCGCAGTATTTT. Residues: CASSEYVPGAQYF.

The CDR3 protein is CASSQDWGLNNEQFF. CDR3 nucleotides: TGCGCCAGCAGCCAAGATTGGGGTTTGAACAATGAGCAGTTCTTC. This rearrangement joins TRBV4-1 to TRBJ2-1; D gene uncertain. The V gene's germline CDR1 is MGHRA and CDR2 YSYEKL. The ends were cut back, 0 bases at V and 5 bases at J, with 11 bases in the middle. The CDR3 is made up of 15 amino acids.

V usage is TRBV6-2 or TRBV6-3 and J usage is TRBJ2-3, with D perhaps matching TRBD1 (6 bases). The V gene's germline CDR1 is MNHEY and CDR2 SVGEGT. The CDR3 totals 15 residues. V lost 3 bases and J lost 2, with 12 bases in between. The CDR3 nucleotides are TGTGCCAGCAGTTATGTCAGGGGCGACACAGATACGCAGTATTTT. Its protein product is CASSYVRGDTDTQYF.

The V call is TRBV27, the J call TRBJ2-1; D remains unclear. The CDR3 covers 13 residues. Trimming left V 6 bases short and J 0 bases short, with 6 bases between. Germline V lookup: CDR1 MNHEY, CDR2 SMNVEV (reference sequence). CDR3 residues: CASRKSSYNEQFF. The CDR3, as DNA: TGTGCCAGCAGAAAGAGCTCCTACAATGAGCAGTTCTTC.

This clone has only one observation. The V call is TRBV27, the J call TRBJ1-1, with 7 bases that match TRBD1. V lost 8 bases to trimming and J lost 6 bases; unmatched junction nucleotides: 15. Germline loops: CDR1 MNHEY, CDR2 SMNVEV (reference sequence). This CDR3 is 15 amino acids long. CDR3: CASQYRTGPGAEAFF. CDR3 coding DNA: TGTGCCAGCCAATACCGGACAGGCCCAGGCGCTGAAGCTTTCTTT.

CDR3 coding DNA: TGTGCAAGTCGCTTAGATAGAGAGTACAGGCCTACCTACGAGCAGTACTTC. This gives the protein CASRLDREYRPTYEQYF. V gene TRBV12-2 combines with J gene TRBJ2-7; the table assigns TRBD1, which was not confirmed against the DNA. TRBV12-2 is annotated as a pseudogene. The CDR3 is 17 amino acids.

The chain recombines TRBV13 with TRBJ2-7; TRBD1 matches 11 bases. CDR3 length: 15 residues. Per germline, CDR1 PRHDT and CDR2 FYEKMQ (reference sequence). Unmatched junction bases numbered 8, after V lost 3 bases and J lost 7 bases. CDR3 DNA: TGTGCCAGCAGCTTTACAGGACAGGGGGCGGGTGAGCAGTACTTC. Protein: CASSFTGQGAGEQYF.

V gene TRBV10-3 combines with J gene TRBJ2-1; D unclear. V dropped 3 bases and J dropped 5 bases, with 8 bases sitting between them. The CDR3 runs to 13 residues. Per the germline V gene, CDR1 is ENHRY and CDR2 is SYGVKD. The CDR3 coding sequence is TGTGCCATCAGTGAAGGAGCTAACAATGAGCAGTTCTTC. It is translated as CAISEGANNEQFF.

The genes are TRBV7-3 and TRBJ2-7; 8 bases are a match to TRBD1. The trim removed 5 bases at V and 3 bases at J, leaving 3 bases unmatched. The CDR3 runs to 13 residues. Germline V gene sequence: CDR1 SGHTA, CDR2 FQGTGA. CDR3 nucleotide sequence: TGTGCCAGCAGCCCCGGGACAGGCTACGAGCAGTACTTC. Its protein is CASSPGTGYEQYF.

The chain has TRBV3-1 (or the pseudogene TRBV3-2) and TRBJ1-2, with TRBD1 identical over 8 bases. The length of the CDR3 is 18 residues. Germline loops: CDR1 LGHDT, CDR2 YNNKEL (reference sequence). Trimming cost V 3 bases and J 6 bases; bases outside gene matches: 18. CDR3 region: CASSHPRSTGQAPNGYTF. Written as DNA, the CDR3 is TGTGCCAGCAGCCACCCCAGGTCGACGGGACAGGCGCCTAATGGCTACACCTTC.